These 2 T cell receptor beta chains came from one sample sequenced in a study of T cells after yellow fever vaccination. From the 5' RACE reads, TCRdb called clonotypes with MiXCR, one entry per CDR3 protein. The table lists approximately 240,000 distinct CDR3 sequences, 3.6% of them singletons. The sample here was PBMCs, taken 15 days after the yellow fever booster vaccination. Source of these receptors: a man between 18 and 29 years old who received the YFV17D yellow fever vaccine.

At least ten counts were recorded for this clonotype. This chain links TRBV7-3 with TRBJ2-1; TRBD2 is a possible D gene (6 bases). Germline CDR1 is SGHTA and CDR2 is FQGTGA. Trimming removed 4 bases from V and 7 bases from J, with 11 bases in between. The CDR3 contains 13 residues. The chain's CDR3 is CASSSIAGNEQFF. The CDR3 nucleotides read TGTGCCAGCAGCTCCATTGCGGGGAATGAGCAGTTCTTC. The variable domain in full, completed from reference TRBV7-3 and TRBJ2-1, reads GAGVSQTPSNKVTEKGKYVELRCDPISGHTALYWYRQSLGQGPEFLIYFQGTGAADDSGLPNDRFFAVRPEGSVSTLKIQRTERGDSAVYLCASSSIAGNEQFFGPGTRLTVL.

This clonotype was observed many times. The chain combines TRBV21-1 with TRBJ1-5; no check of the table's D call, TRBD1, against the DNA was made. TRBV21-1 is described as a pseudogene. This CDR3 region has 17 residues. CDR3 bases: TGTGCCAGCAGCAAAGCTTGGACAGGGGCTCTTAATCAGCCCCAGCATTTT. Protein sequence: CASSKAWTGALNQPQHF.